These 29 T cell receptor beta chains share one sample of origin, sequenced in a study of T cell changes during pregnancy in multiple sclerosis (dated by TCRdb to the late 2010s). The method behind the library was the immunoSEQ multiplex PCR assay. What TCRdb holds here is the immuneACCESS table cut down to in-frame rearrangements. Part of the clones is not present; checked against another copy, under half of the missing clones reflect an unresolved V gene, and the others are unexplained. The table for this sample lists roughly 100,000 clones; roughly 92% of them were counted only once. The top ten clones comprise more than 0.85% of the sample. This sample comprised peripheral blood, obtained after pregnancy. The receptor set was obtained from a female donor with multiple sclerosis, enrolled in a pregnancy study.

The genes are TRBV11-1 and TRBJ2-1, with 14 bases that match TRBD2. This CDR3 has 17 residues. Germline CDR1 and CDR2: SGHAT and FQDESV (reference sequence). Germline trimming cut 1 base from V and 7 bases from J; bases unmatched to any gene: 6. For the CDR3, the DNA is TGTGCCAGCAGCTTAGTGCCCGGGACTAGCGGGAGTAATGAGCAGTTCTTC. It is translated as CASSLVPGTSGSNEQFF.

This chain joins TRBV5-4 and TRBJ1-2; D possibly corresponds to TRBD1 (6 bases). The CDR3 runs 15 residues. CDR1 is SGHNT, CDR2 YYREEE, per germline (reference sequence). The ends were cut back, 4 bases at V and 5 bases at J, with 18 bases in the middle. CDR3 loop: CASSPGTPWPYGYTF. The CDR3 bases are TGTGCCAGCAGCCCCGGGACACCCTGGCCTTATGGCTACACCTTC.

The CDR3, as DNA: TGTGCCAGCAGCAAACGGCTAACTAGCGGGAGGAACAATGAGCAGTTCTTC. This sequence encodes CASSKRLTSGRNNEQFF. The V and J genes are TRBV7-8 and TRBJ2-1, with 12 bases identical to TRBD2. The length of the CDR3 is 17 residues. Losses at the gene ends were 5 bases for V and 5 bases for J; bases not matched to a gene: 10. Germline V gives CDR1 SGHVS, CDR2 FQNEAQ.

The V gene is TRBV28, the J gene TRBJ2-5, with D maybe TRBD1 (5 bases). CDR1 MDHEN and CDR2 SYDVKM come from the germline V gene. V lost 6 bases, J lost 5 bases, and 13 bases lay in between. This CDR3 is 13 amino acids long. The CDR3 coding sequence is TGTGCCAGCAGCAACATCAACAGGGAGACCCAGTACTTC. Translated, it gives CASSNINRETQYF.

In this sample, this clone turned up many times. The CDR3 reads CASSQDGGGPDEQYF. The CDR3 DNA reads TGCGCCAGCAGCCAAGATGGGGGAGGGCCTGACGAGCAGTACTTC. The chain has TRBV4-1 and TRBJ2-7, with 7 bases lining up with TRBD2. Germline V gene sequence: CDR1 MGHRA, CDR2 YSYEKL. V was pared by 0 bases and J by 5 bases, with 7 bases of the junction left unmatched. The CDR3 is 15 amino acids.

The gene calls are TRBV11-1 and TRBJ1-1; unclear D gene. With 2 bases removed from V and 4 bases from J, the gap between germline ends came to 11 bases. From germline, CDR1 is SGHAT and CDR2 FQDESV (reference sequence). This CDR3 is 14 amino acids long. The CDR3 DNA sequence: TGTGCCAGCAGCTTAAATGTAGGGAGCACTGAAGCTTTCTTT. Translated, it gives CASSLNVGSTEAFF.

On this clone itself: At the DNA level, this CDR3 is encoded by other sequences in the same sample as well. CDR3 sequence: CASSLGGGEQYF. For the CDR3, the DNA is TGCGCCAGCAGCTTGGGAGGGGGTGAGCAGTACTTC. The rearrangement uses TRBV5-1 and TRBJ2-7, with D possibly being TRBD1 (6 bases). The CDR3 covers 12 residues. Germline V CDR1 and CDR2: SGHRS, YFSETQ. The V end was cut by 0 bases, the J end by 7 bases, with 8 bases between.

The rearrangement uses TRBV15 and TRBJ2-6, with 8 bases lining up with TRBD1. Germline-derived CDR1 and CDR2 are LNHNV and YYDKDF (reference sequence). CDR3 length: 13 residues. V trimming: 10 bases; J trimming: 4 bases; junction bases outside the gene matches: 3. CDR3 nucleotide sequence: TGTGCCATACACAGGGGGGGGGCCAACGTCCTGACTTTC. This codes for CAIHRGGANVLTF.

The J gene is TRBJ1-5, the V gene TRBV15; D is perhaps TRBD1 (6 bases). Germline V gives CDR1 LNHNV, CDR2 YYDKDF (reference sequence). This CDR3 has 18 residues. Trimming left V 0 bases short and J 6 bases short, with 21 bases between. This CDR3 reads CATSRDISGRGIGQPQHF. In DNA, the CDR3 is TGTGCCACCAGCAGAGATATATCGGGTAGGGGGATAGGTCAGCCCCAGCATTTT.

This chain joins TRBV5-1 and TRBJ1-1; D uncertain. The V gene's germline CDR1 is SGHRS and CDR2 YFSETQ. The CDR3 is made up of 14 amino acids. V lost 4 bases and J lost 4, with 14 bases in between. CDR3 loop: CASSLMTVSTEAFF. CDR3 nucleotide sequence: TGCGCCAGCAGCCTGATGACTGTTTCCACTGAAGCTTTCTTT.

The chain joins TRBV4-1 to TRBJ1-2; 8 nucleotides agree with TRBD1. CDR1 is MGHRA, CDR2 YSYEKL, per germline. V was pared by 2 bases and J by 2 bases, with 4 bases of the junction left unmatched. The CDR3 consists of 15 residues. The CDR3 DNA sequence: TGCGCCAGCAGCCAATTGGGACAGGTAAACTATGGCTACACCTTC. Protein sequence: CASSQLGQVNYGYTF.

The rearrangement joins TRBV2 to TRBJ2-2; D is undetermined. The germline CDR1 and CDR2 sequences are SNHLY and FYNNEI. V was cut by 6 bases and J by 7 bases, with 6 bases left in between. This CDR3 is built from 11 residues. CDR3: CASSHSGELFF. CDR3 coding DNA: TGTGCCAGCAGCCACAGCGGGGAGCTGTTTTTT.

The V call is TRBV6-6, the J call TRBJ1-4, with a weak D call TRBD1 (6 bases). The germline CDR1 and CDR2 sequences are MNHNY and SVGAGI (reference sequence). The CDR3 sequence is 15 residues long. Trimming shortened V by 4 bases and J by 6 bases, and 15 bases separated the two germline ends. The CDR3 DNA is TGTGCCAGCAGTTCTCGGGGGGGCGCATATGAAAAACTGTTTTTT. Residues: CASSSRGGAYEKLFF.

The chain couples TRBV4-1 to TRBJ2-7, with 14 bases aligning to TRBD2. The CDR3 runs to 19 residues. The V gene's germline CDR1 is MGHRA and CDR2 YSYEKL. The J segment lost 2 bases and the V segment lost 3 bases, leaving 12 bases of the junction unmatched. The CDR3 nucleotides read TGCGCCAGCAGCCACAGACTAGCGGGAGGGCCGACGGATACCTACGAGCAGTACTTC. Translated: CASSHRLAGGPTDTYEQYF.

The V and J genes are TRBV30 and TRBJ2-6; the D gene is possibly TRBD1 (6 bases). The V end was cut by 5 bases, the J end by 2 bases, with 7 bases between. The CDR3 sequence is 13 residues long. Germline V gene sequence: CDR1 GTSNPN, CDR2 SVGIG (reference sequence). The CDR3 spells CAWEGAGANVLTF. CDR3 nucleotide sequence: TGTGCCTGGGAGGGGGCTGGGGCCAACGTCCTGACTTTC.

This clone has only one observation. The chain uses TRBV6-5 and TRBJ2-1; 10 nucleotides match TRBD1. Trimming cost V 5 bases and J 2 bases; bases outside gene matches: 3. CDR3 length equals 15 residues. Germline-derived CDR1 and CDR2 are MNHEY and SVGAGI. The CDR3 sequence is CASSKDRGPYNEQFF. CDR3 bases: TGTGCCAGCAGTAAAGACAGGGGGCCCTACAATGAGCAGTTCTTC.

The chain combines TRBV5-4 with TRBJ2-5; tentatively, D is TRBD2 (5 bases). Germline V lookup: CDR1 SGHNT, CDR2 YYREEE (reference sequence). Trimming left V 1 base short and J 2 bases short, with 15 bases between. The CDR3 has 16 amino acids. For the CDR3, the DNA is TGTGCCAGCAGCTTGAGGGCGTCCCCGGGGCAAGAGACCCAGTACTTC. This codes for CASSLRASPGQETQYF.

The chain carries TRBV7-9 and TRBJ2-5; 7 nucleotides agree with TRBD1. The CDR3 is 16 residues long. Unmatched junction bases numbered 14, after V lost 5 bases and J lost 5 bases. The V gene's germline CDR1 is SEHNR and CDR2 FQNEAQ (reference sequence). The chain's CDR3 is CASSPKTGWGEETQYF. In nucleotides, the CDR3 is TGTGCCAGCAGCCCGAAGACAGGGTGGGGAGAGGAGACCCAGTACTTC.

The rearrangement links TRBV7-7 to TRBJ2-3; tentatively, D is TRBD2 (5 bases). CDR1 and CDR2 (germline): SSHAT, FNYEAQ (reference sequence). This CDR3 contains 13 residues. The V and J ends lost 5 bases and 6 bases respectively, with 12 bases between them. Written as DNA, the CDR3 is TGTGCCAGCAGCCTGGGGAGAGGGGATACGCAGTATTTT. Protein: CASSLGRGDTQYF.

The J gene is TRBJ2-1, the V gene TRBV5-1; 8 bases are a match to TRBD2. Germline-derived CDR1 and CDR2 are SGHRS and YFSETQ. The CDR3 covers 16 residues. Trimming took 4 bases from V and 7 from J; bases not matched to a gene: 13. CDR3 bases: TGCGCCAGCAGCCGGGGGAGCGGGGGCGCGGGGAATGAGCAGTTCTTC. Translated: CASSRGSGGAGNEQFF.

J is TRBJ1-3 and V is TRBV15, with a possible D match to TRBD1 (6 bases). The germline V gene encodes CDR1 LNHNV and CDR2 YYDKDF (reference sequence). The CDR3 covers 15 residues. V dropped 0 bases and J dropped 8 bases, with 14 bases sitting between them. The CDR3 DNA reads TGTGCCACCAGCAGAGATCCGGGCAGGGGTGACACCATATATTTT. Its translation is CATSRDPGRGDTIYF.

The V call is TRBV6-1, the J call TRBJ1-4; possible D gene TRBD1, 5 bases. Germline V CDR1 and CDR2: MNHNS, SASEGT. V lost 0 bases, J lost 6 bases, and 11 bases lay in between. The CDR3 runs to 15 residues. The CDR3 DNA reads TGTGCCAGCAGTGAAGCGCAGGGCCGTTATGAAAAACTGTTTTTT. Encoded protein: CASSEAQGRYEKLFF.

This clone was found once. The chain uses TRBV2 and TRBJ2-1; 16 bases align to TRBD2. V shed 2 bases and J 8 bases; nucleotides not matched to a gene: 12. Germline values: CDR1 SNHLY, CDR2 FYNNEI. This CDR3 is built from 19 residues. The CDR3 spells CASSETPGLAGGPSDEQFF. In DNA, the CDR3 is TGTGCCAGCAGTGAAACACCGGGACTAGCGGGGGGGCCGTCAGATGAGCAGTTCTTC.

This sequence joins TRBV6-1 and TRBJ2-6; unclear D gene. Germline V gene data show CDR1 as MNHNS and CDR2 as SASEGT. The CDR3 extends over 17 amino acids. V lost 4 bases and J lost 3, with 16 bases in between. The CDR3 loop is CASSVITAALGANVLTF. The CDR3 region has the DNA TGTGCCAGCAGTGTGATTACAGCCGCCCTTGGGGCCAACGTCCTGACTTTC.

This clone turned up a few times. CDR3 loop: CASSLEPGGVGNTIYF. The CDR3 region has the DNA TGCGCCAGCAGCTTGGAGCCTGGAGGTGTCGGAAACACCATATATTTT. The chain uses TRBV5-1 and TRBJ1-3; no reliable D call. CDR1 and CDR2 (germline): SGHRS, YFSETQ. The CDR3 totals 16 residues. V was pared by 0 bases and J by 4 bases, with 14 bases between.

V is TRBV14 and J is TRBJ1-4, with 9 bases matching TRBD1. This CDR3 comprises 15 residues. Germline trimming cut 4 bases from V and 6 bases from J; bases unmatched to any gene: 6. Germline loops: CDR1 SGHDN, CDR2 FVKESK. The CDR3 region is CASSLRDRVDEKLFF. The DNA of the CDR3 is TGTGCCAGCAGCCTCCGGGACAGGGTAGATGAAAAACTGTTTTTT.

The chain combines TRBV6-6 with TRBJ2-1; possibly TRBD1 for D (5 bases). The CDR3 runs 13 residues. Germline V gene data show CDR1 as MNHNY and CDR2 as SVGAGI (reference sequence). V was clipped by 2 bases and J by 8 bases, with 10 bases between them. The DNA of the CDR3 is TGTGCCAGCAGTTACGTGGGGCAGGATGAGCAGTTCTTC. Encoded protein: CASSYVGQDEQFF.

V usage is TRBV28 and J usage is TRBJ1-5, with TRBD1 identical over 7 bases. V gave up 5 bases and J gave up 5 bases; unmatched junction bases: 3. Germline loops: CDR1 MDHEN, CDR2 SYDVKM. CDR3 size: 13 residues. This CDR3 is CASSEGAHQPQHF. The DNA of the CDR3 is TGTGCCAGCAGTGAGGGGGCTCATCAGCCCCAGCATTTT.

J is TRBJ2-1 and V is TRBV19, with TRBD1 matching over 9 bases. CDR1 and CDR2 (germline): LNHDA, SQIVND (reference sequence). V shed 0 bases and J 9 bases; nucleotides not matched to a gene: 12. There are 17 residues in the CDR3. CDR3 sequence: CASSIDQVQGARGEQFF. The CDR3 DNA reads TGTGCCAGTAGTATAGATCAGGTACAGGGGGCGCGGGGTGAGCAGTTCTTC.